These T cell receptor beta chains were read from a single sample in a study of T cell responses to AZD1222 COVID-19 vaccine. Measured with immunoSEQ multiplex PCR; TCRdb has only the in-frame clones, and not every one. The data hold over 150,000 clones, with 87% observed a single time. The specimen comprised peripheral blood, sampled 28 days after the second AZD1222 dose. Receptors were obtained from an adult who received the AZD1222 COVID-19 vaccine. Each CDR3 is given with its conserved first and last residue.

TRBV12-5	TRBJ2-7	CASDYEQYF
TRBV27	TRBJ2-5	CASTSRGGTQYF
TRBV3-1/TRBV3-2	TRBJ1-2	CASSQDPQVQSGYTF
TRBV4-2	TRBJ2-1	CASSQGNEQFF
TRBV6-6	TRBJ2-2	CASKGANTGELFF
TRBV7-9	TRBJ2-5	CASSPLGTGQETQYF
TRBV12-3/TRBV12-4	TRBJ1-2	CASSLADYGYTF
TRBV30	TRBJ1-6	CAWSFWTGFSPLHF
TRBV3-1/TRBV3-2	TRBJ1-2	CASSSRDYGYTF
TRBV6-5	TRBJ2-7	CASSNRDRATYEQYF
TRBV18	TRBJ1-2	CASSPYQDYGYTF
TRBV7-9	TRBJ1-1	CASQARGPKAPSGAFF
TRBV7-9	TRBJ1-2	CASSSSGTAYGYTF
TRBV2	TRBJ1-3	CASSETRARAGNTIYF
TRBV5-6	TRBJ1-5	CASSFYGPYSNQPQHF
TRBV4-2	TRBJ2-3	CASSPEPASGGPSTDTQYF
TRBV4-1	TRBJ1-1	CASSQGGRTEAFF
TRBV19	TRBJ2-1	CASWTSGYNEQFF
TRBV12-5	TRBJ2-7	CASGFGGSGYEQYF
TRBV2	TRBJ1-1	CASTEGTEAFF
TRBV19	TRBJ2-7	CASRTGSSYEQYF
TRBV4-2	TRBJ2-6	CASSQDSGANVLTF
TRBV27	TRBJ1-5	CVGGLAGNQPQHF
TRBV5-4	TRBJ2-3	CASSSRTGTDTQYF
TRBV14	TRBJ1-2	CASSHTRVYGYTF
TRBV10-2	TRBJ1-5	CASSPNYQPQHF
TRBV2	TRBJ1-4	CASSEQTGVNEKLFF
TRBV19	TRBJ1-2	CASKDWGANDYGYTF
TRBV7-8	TRBJ1-1	CASSQVGGRVNTEAFF
TRBV6-2/TRBV6-3	TRBJ2-7	CASTPPDGPYEQYF
TRBV27	TRBJ1-2	CASSTQGRVYGYTF
TRBV29-1	TRBJ1-2	CSTLGGTHYGYTF
TRBV2	TRBJ2-7	CASSEMDPLEQYF
TRBV6-5	TRBJ2-2	CASSILDPGELFF
TRBV4-1	TRBJ1-1	CASSQDGGTAEAFF
TRBV4-1	TRBJ1-5	CASSQDGPSRPQHF
TRBV5-1	TRBJ1-2	CASSQRDDPYGYTF
TRBV2	TRBJ1-1	CATQGQGGNTEAFF
TRBV5-1	TRBJ2-7	CASSLEALGADEQYF
TRBV5-4	TRBJ2-1	CASSPESTSAEQFF
TRBV6-6	TRBJ2-5	CASTNSGPSETQYF
TRBV3-1/TRBV3-2	TRBJ2-2	CASSQVDTGELFF